This T cell receptor beta chain emerged from a study of PD-1 blockade in classical Hodgkin lymphoma. General study points: Researchers reported that CD4+ TCR diversity, though not CD8+, rose significantly by C4D1.

Time point described: cycle 4 day 1 (C4D1), after six to seven weeks of nivolumab. Each and every patient relapsed after autologous stem cell transplantation, and patients got differing brentuximab vedotin exposure. CDR1 is LNHDA, CDR2 SQIVND, per germline (reference sequence). The CDR3 extends over 16 amino acids. The V gene lost 8 bases and the J gene lost 7 bases, with 21 bases spanning the gap. Repertoires were generated with immunoSEQ multiplex PCR, while TCRdb's copy carries only in-frame clones and drops some. The sample shows approximately 65,000 clones, about 90% of them seen only once. This clone was found a few times. Its antigen is not identified.

Specimen: peripheral blood mononuclear cells (PBMCs), collected before the fourth cycle of nivolumab. The genes are TRBV19 and TRBJ1-6; tentative D call: TRBD1 (6 bases). This TCR was sampled from a human donor with classical Hodgkin lymphoma. The CDR3 reads CASSSLIQGVNSPLHF. The CDR3 DNA reads TGTGCCAGTTCCAGCCTGATACAGGGTGTAAATTCACCCCTCCACTTT. Supplemented by reference TRBV19 and TRBJ1-6, the full variable domain reads DGGITQSPKYLFRKEGQNVTLSCEQNLNHDAMYWYRQDPGQGLRLIYYSQIVNDFQKGDIAEGYSVSREKKESFPLTVTSAQKNPTAFYLCASSSLIQGVNSPLHFGNGTRLTVT.